The rows below give T cell receptor beta chains drawn from one sample of a study of identical twins. MiXCR, applied by TCRdb to the 5' RACE reads, yields one record per CDR3 protein. The table lists 350,000 to 600,000 distinct CDR3 sequences, 13% to 15% of them singletons. These data were likewise used in another study, on yellow fever vaccine responses in identical twins.

The sample comprised CD4+ T cells sorted from blood. These receptors all stem from a woman under 30 in good health. Each CDR3 is given with its conserved first and last residue. The D gene is left open where the match is weak. Size is stated for part of the rows, as once, few or many counts, or as a class when the clone is expanded.

CDR3aa: CASSLTGTGGGETQYF
CDR3nt: TGTGCCAGCAGTTTAACCGGGACAGGGGGCGGGGAGACCCAGTACTTC
abundance: few
v_gene: TRBV28
j_gene: TRBJ2-5
d_gene: TRBD1

CDR3aa: CASSEMAGGLGETQYF
CDR3nt: TGTGCCAGCAGTGAAATGGCGGGGGGGCTAGGAGAGACCCAGTACTTC
abundance: few
v_gene: TRBV2
j_gene: TRBJ2-5
d_gene: TRBD2

CDR3aa: CASSPALDYSSTDTQYF
CDR3nt: TGCGCCAGCAGCCCAGCTTTGGACTACTCTAGCACAGATACGCAGTATTTT
abundance: few
v_gene: TRBV4-3
j_gene: TRBJ2-3
d_gene: .

CDR3aa: CASSQVPVVSYEQYF
CDR3nt: TGTGCCAGCAGCCAAGTTCCGGTCGTGAGCTACGAGCAGTACTTC
abundance: many
v_gene: TRBV3-1
j_gene: TRBJ2-7
d_gene: .

CDR3aa: CSVEGLAGTGELFF
CDR3nt: TGCAGCGTTGAGGGTCTAGCGGGAACCGGGGAGCTGTTTTTT
abundance: .
v_gene: TRBV29-1
j_gene: TRBJ2-2
d_gene: TRBD2

CDR3aa: CASSLNVGSEETQYF
CDR3nt: TGCGCCAGCAGCTTGAATGTGGGGAGTGAAGAGACCCAGTACTTC
abundance: many
v_gene: TRBV5-1
j_gene: TRBJ2-5
d_gene: .

CDR3aa: CASSLSVNEQFF
CDR3nt: TGTGCCAGCAGCTTGTCCGTCAATGAGCAGTTCTTC
abundance: many
v_gene: TRBV12-3/TRBV12-4
j_gene: TRBJ2-1
d_gene: .

CDR3aa: CASSQDPGAYEQLF
CDR3nt: TGCGCCAGCAGCCAAGACCCAGGGGCCTATGAGCAGTTGTTC
abundance: few
v_gene: TRBV4-3
j_gene: TRBJ2-1
d_gene: .

CDR3aa: CASSLVESGRGEQYF
CDR3nt: TGTGCCAGCAGTTTGGTGGAGAGCGGGAGAGGCGAGCAGTACTTC
abundance: .
v_gene: TRBV28
j_gene: TRBJ2-7
d_gene: TRBD2

CDR3aa: CASSVAVGSTDTQYF
CDR3nt: TGTGCCAGCAGCGTAGCTGTAGGTAGCACAGATACGCAGTATTTT
abundance: few
v_gene: TRBV9
j_gene: TRBJ2-3
d_gene: .

CDR3aa: CATSDPRQGTYEQYF
CDR3nt: TGTGCCACCAGTGACCCTCGACAGGGGACCTACGAGCAGTACTTC
abundance: few
v_gene: TRBV24-1
j_gene: TRBJ2-7
d_gene: TRBD1

CDR3aa: CSAREPSGAKNIQYF
CDR3nt: TGCAGTGCTAGAGAGCCTAGCGGGGCCAAAAACATTCAGTACTTC
abundance: .
v_gene: TRBV20-1
j_gene: TRBJ2-4
d_gene: TRBD2

CDR3aa: CASQSLAGAKHTQYF
CDR3nt: TGTGCCAGTCAGTCACTAGCGGGGGCCAAGCATACGCAGTATTTT
abundance: many
v_gene: TRBV25-1
j_gene: TRBJ2-3
d_gene: TRBD2

CDR3aa: CASRSTGANVLTF
CDR3nt: TGCGCCAGCAGATCGACTGGGGCCAACGTCCTGACTTTC
abundance: few
v_gene: TRBV4-1
j_gene: TRBJ2-6
d_gene: .

CDR3aa: CASLYTAGGPAEQYF
CDR3nt: TGTGCCAGCCTATATACGGCGGGAGGGCCTGCCGAGCAGTACTTC
abundance: few
v_gene: TRBV6-2/TRBV6-3
j_gene: TRBJ2-7
d_gene: TRBD2

CDR3aa: CSVESGGFGKNIQYF
CDR3nt: TGCAGCGTTGAGTCAGGGGGTTTTGGCAAAAACATTCAGTACTTC
abundance: .
v_gene: TRBV29-1
j_gene: TRBJ2-4
d_gene: TRBD1

CDR3aa: CASSPPSFTGKLFF
CDR3nt: TGTGCCAGCAGCCCACCCTCTTTTACCGGAAAACTGTTTTTT
abundance: .
v_gene: TRBV7-6
j_gene: TRBJ1-4
d_gene: .

CDR3aa: CASSQDGADPYEQYF
CDR3nt: TGCGCCAGCAGCCAAGATGGGGCGGACCCCTACGAGCAGTACTTC
abundance: many
v_gene: TRBV4-3
j_gene: TRBJ2-7
d_gene: .

CDR3aa: CASGPPGLAGGNEQFF
CDR3nt: TGTGCCAGCGGCCCTCCGGGACTAGCGGGAGGTAATGAGCAGTTCTTC
abundance: .
v_gene: TRBV7-2
j_gene: TRBJ2-1
d_gene: TRBD2

CDR3aa: CSAIKLRGSYEQYF
CDR3nt: TGCAGTGCTATAAAGTTACGGGGCTCCTACGAGCAGTACTTC
abundance: few
v_gene: TRBV20-1
j_gene: TRBJ2-7
d_gene: .

CDR3aa: CASRSNGRGPYNEQFF
CDR3nt: TGTGCCAGCAGATCGAATGGCAGGGGTCCCTACAATGAGCAGTTCTTC
abundance: few
v_gene: TRBV7-8
j_gene: TRBJ2-1
d_gene: .

CDR3aa: CASSFQGFYEQYF
CDR3nt: TGTGCCAGCAGCTTTCAGGGGTTCTACGAGCAGTACTTC
abundance: .
v_gene: TRBV5-8
j_gene: TRBJ2-7
d_gene: .

CDR3aa: CASSSPGQGVGYTF
CDR3nt: TGCGCCAGCAGCTCCCCGGGACAGGGGGTTGGCTACACCTTC
abundance: .
v_gene: TRBV5-1
j_gene: TRBJ1-2
d_gene: TRBD1

CDR3aa: CASSQPTSGINEQYF
CDR3nt: TGCGCCAGCAGCCAACCGACTAGCGGGATCAACGAGCAGTACTTC
abundance: many
v_gene: TRBV5-1
j_gene: TRBJ2-7
d_gene: TRBD2

CDR3aa: CASSLGTKTTGETQYF
CDR3nt: TGCGCCAGCAGCTTGGGTACAAAAACTACAGGAGAGACCCAGTACTTC
abundance: few
v_gene: TRBV5-1
j_gene: TRBJ2-5
d_gene: .

CDR3aa: CSASRGAGSPLHF
CDR3nt: TGCAGTGCTAGTCGAGGGGCCGGTTCACCCCTCCACTTT
abundance: .
v_gene: TRBV20-1
j_gene: TRBJ1-6
d_gene: .

CDR3aa: CASRLDLSSYEQYF
CDR3nt: TGTGCCAGCCGCTTAGATTTGAGCTCCTACGAGCAGTACTTC
abundance: many
v_gene: TRBV12-3/TRBV12-4
j_gene: TRBJ2-7
d_gene: .

CDR3aa: CASSVQGTSTDTQYF
CDR3nt: TGTGCCAGCAGTGTTCAGGGGACCAGCACAGATACGCAGTATTTT
abundance: few
v_gene: TRBV2
j_gene: TRBJ2-3
d_gene: .

CDR3aa: CASSIGTSFGEQFF
CDR3nt: TGTGCCAGTAGTATAGGGACTAGCTTTGGTGAGCAGTTCTTC
abundance: few
v_gene: TRBV19
j_gene: TRBJ2-1
d_gene: TRBD2

CDR3aa: CASSQETGYYEQYF
CDR3nt: TGTGCCAGCAGCCAAGAAACAGGCTACTACGAGCAGTACTTC
abundance: .
v_gene: TRBV3-1
j_gene: TRBJ2-7
d_gene: .

CDR3aa: CASSPSVGQYF
CDR3nt: TGTGCCAGCAGCCCTAGCGTCGGGCAGTACTTC
abundance: .
v_gene: TRBV28
j_gene: TRBJ2-7
d_gene: .

CDR3aa: CASSAGPLGGTDTQYF
CDR3nt: TGCGCCAGCAGCGCCGGGCCCCTAGGGGGGACAGATACGCAGTATTTT
abundance: .
v_gene: TRBV5-1
j_gene: TRBJ2-3
d_gene: .

CDR3aa: CASSPGTGVEQYF
CDR3nt: TGCGCCAGCAGCCCCGGGACAGGGGTCGAGCAGTACTTC
abundance: .
v_gene: TRBV5-1
j_gene: TRBJ2-7
d_gene: TRBD1

CDR3aa: CASARDKNTEAFF
CDR3nt: TGTGCCAGCGCCCGGGACAAAAACACTGAAGCTTTCTTT
abundance: .
v_gene: TRBV19
j_gene: TRBJ1-1
d_gene: .

CDR3aa: CASSLLAGGHTGELFF
CDR3nt: TGTGCCAGCAGCTTACTCGCGGGGGGGCACACCGGGGAGCTGTTTTTT
abundance: few
v_gene: TRBV7-2
j_gene: TRBJ2-2
d_gene: TRBD2

CDR3aa: CASSPPQPGVQETQYF
CDR3nt: TGTGCCAGCAGCCCCCCGCAACCTGGGGTCCAAGAGACCCAGTACTTC
abundance: .
v_gene: TRBV7-2
j_gene: TRBJ2-5
d_gene: .

CDR3aa: CSATGDYGYTF
CDR3nt: TGCAGTGCGACCGGGGATTATGGCTACACCTTC
abundance: many
v_gene: TRBV20-1
j_gene: TRBJ1-2
d_gene: .

CDR3aa: CSVGGLAGISNEQFF
CDR3nt: TGCAGCGTTGGTGGTTTAGCGGGAATCTCTAATGAGCAGTTCTTC
abundance: many
v_gene: TRBV29-1
j_gene: TRBJ2-1
d_gene: TRBD2

CDR3aa: CASSFGLGDGEQYF
CDR3nt: TGTGCCAGCAGCTTTGGGCTGGGGGATGGGGAGCAGTACTTC
abundance: few
v_gene: TRBV7-2
j_gene: TRBJ2-7
d_gene: .

CDR3aa: CASSVGGGSTDTQYF
CDR3nt: TGTGCCAGCAGCGTTGGGGGGGGGAGCACAGATACGCAGTATTTT
abundance: .
v_gene: TRBV11-2
j_gene: TRBJ2-3
d_gene: TRBD2

CDR3aa: CASSYVQGFEQFF
CDR3nt: TGTGCCAGCAGTTACGTACAGGGATTTGAGCAGTTCTTC
abundance: few
v_gene: TRBV12-3/TRBV12-4
j_gene: TRBJ2-1
d_gene: .

CDR3aa: CASRRGLAGDHEQFF
CDR3nt: TGTGCCAGCAGACGGGGACTAGCGGGAGATCATGAGCAGTTCTTC
abundance: .
v_gene: TRBV6-2/TRBV6-3
j_gene: TRBJ2-1
d_gene: TRBD2

CDR3aa: CASSPISETEDTQYF
CDR3nt: TGCGCCAGCAGTCCAATTAGCGAGACCGAAGATACGCAGTATTTT
abundance: .
v_gene: TRBV5-1
j_gene: TRBJ2-3
d_gene: .

CDR3aa: CASSLATLAGAYEQYF
CDR3nt: TGTGCCAGCAGTTTAGCAACTTTGGCGGGGGCCTACGAGCAGTACTTC
abundance: few
v_gene: TRBV12-3/TRBV12-4
j_gene: TRBJ2-7
d_gene: TRBD2

CDR3aa: CASSLGGSGSGTQYF
CDR3nt: TGTGCCAGCAGCTTAGGAGGATCAGGGAGCGGGACCCAGTACTTC
abundance: few
v_gene: TRBV7-2
j_gene: TRBJ2-5
d_gene: .

CDR3aa: CASSSATGVTEAFF
CDR3nt: TGTGCCAGCAGTTCGGCAACAGGGGTCACTGAAGCTTTCTTT
abundance: many
v_gene: TRBV12-3/TRBV12-4
j_gene: TRBJ1-1
d_gene: TRBD1

CDR3aa: CSASSPGGASTDTQYF
CDR3nt: TGCAGTGCTAGTTCTCCCGGGGGAGCTAGCACAGATACGCAGTATTTT
abundance: many
v_gene: TRBV20-1
j_gene: TRBJ2-3
d_gene: .

CDR3aa: CSARDSGGAGEQFF
CDR3nt: TGCAGTGCTAGAGATAGCGGGGGGGCTGGTGAGCAGTTCTTC
abundance: .
v_gene: TRBV20-1
j_gene: TRBJ2-1
d_gene: TRBD2

CDR3aa: CASSLASSGMSPDTQYF
CDR3nt: TGTGCCAGCAGCTTAGCGAGTAGCGGGATGTCCCCAGATACGCAGTATTTT
abundance: few
v_gene: TRBV7-9
j_gene: TRBJ2-3
d_gene: TRBD2

CDR3aa: CASSPLQGINTGELFF
CDR3nt: TGTGCCAGCTCACCGCTACAGGGTATCAACACCGGGGAGCTGTTTTTT
abundance: few
v_gene: TRBV18
j_gene: TRBJ2-2
d_gene: .

CDR3aa: CSARFGADQETQYF
CDR3nt: TGCAGTGCTAGATTCGGGGCCGACCAAGAGACCCAGTACTTC
abundance: few
v_gene: TRBV20-1
j_gene: TRBJ2-5
d_gene: .

CDR3aa: CASSQNGRYTDTQYF
CDR3nt: TGTGCCAGCAGCCAAAACGGACGGTACACAGATACGCAGTATTTT
abundance: many
v_gene: TRBV3-1
j_gene: TRBJ2-3
d_gene: .

CDR3aa: CSVEIIVQETQYF
CDR3nt: TGCAGCGTTGAAATCATTGTACAAGAGACCCAGTACTTC
abundance: .
v_gene: TRBV29-1
j_gene: TRBJ2-5
d_gene: .

CDR3aa: CATRGGEFHEQYF
CDR3nt: TGTGCCACTCGCGGGGGGGAGTTCCACGAGCAGTACTTC
abundance: .
v_gene: TRBV19
j_gene: TRBJ2-7
d_gene: TRBD2